This is a list of T cell receptor beta chains from one sample in a study of human T cells and chemical hapten exposure. TCRdb reanalysed the 5' RACE reads using MiXCR and keeps one entry per CDR3 protein. The sample holds 120,000 to 150,000 distinct CDR3 sequences, about 4% seen once. Receptor source: a female donor in good health. The CDR3 runs from the conserved cysteine through the conserved F or W. Each record gives: V gene, clone size, D gene, J gene, CDR3 DNA, CDR3 protein. The D gene is left open where the match is weak. Rows may omit the clone size; those that give it use once, few, many or a size class.

V gene: TRBV9
clone size: many
D gene: NA
J gene: TRBJ2-1
CDR3 DNA: TGTGCCAGCAGCTCTCGAGGACTAACCTACAATGAGCAGTTCTTC
CDR3 protein: CASSSRGLTYNEQFF

V gene: TRBV4-2
clone size: many
D gene: NA
J gene: TRBJ1-1
CDR3 DNA: TGTGCCAGCAGCCAAGTCGCGGGGCAGGGTACGACGGAAGCTTTCTTT
CDR3 protein: CASSQVAGQGTTEAFF

V gene: TRBV6-2/TRBV6-3
clone size: many
D gene: NA
J gene: TRBJ2-3
CDR3 DNA: TGTGCCAGCAGCTACCGGCCACGCACAGATACGCAGTATTTT
CDR3 protein: CASSYRPRTDTQYF

V gene: TRBV20-1
clone size: NA
D gene: NA
J gene: TRBJ2-7
CDR3 DNA: TGCAGTGCCACCCCCGGTGGAGGCTACGAGCAGTACTTC
CDR3 protein: CSATPGGGYEQYF

V gene: TRBV20-1
clone size: many
D gene: NA
J gene: TRBJ1-4
CDR3 DNA: TGCAGTGCTAGGGGCGGCCAGGGGGAAAAACTGTTTTTT
CDR3 protein: CSARGGQGEKLFF

V gene: TRBV7-2
clone size: many
D gene: NA
J gene: TRBJ1-1
CDR3 DNA: TGTGCCAGCAGCTTAGCGGGCTGGGGGGCGGAAGCTTTCTTT
CDR3 protein: CASSLAGWGAEAFF

V gene: TRBV4-2
clone size: many
D gene: NA
J gene: TRBJ2-1
CDR3 DNA: TGTGCCAGCAGCCGCAAGCCGGGACGAAGGGATGAGCAGTTCTTC
CDR3 protein: CASSRKPGRRDEQFF

V gene: TRBV12-3/TRBV12-4
clone size: many
D gene: NA
J gene: TRBJ2-2
CDR3 DNA: TGTGCCAGCCGCCTGGGCACCGGGGTCGGGGAGCTGTTTTTT
CDR3 protein: CASRLGTGVGELFF

V gene: TRBV9
clone size: NA
D gene: NA
J gene: TRBJ2-7
CDR3 DNA: TGTGCCAGCAGCGTAGGCGTCACAGGGAGCAACGAGCAGTACTTC
CDR3 protein: CASSVGVTGSNEQYF

V gene: TRBV9
clone size: few
D gene: TRBD1
J gene: TRBJ1-2
CDR3 DNA: TGTGCCAGCAGCATGAGCGGGACAGGGGAGAAACGTAACTATGGCTACACCTTC
CDR3 protein: CASSMSGTGEKRNYGYTF

V gene: TRBV11-2
clone size: many
D gene: NA
J gene: TRBJ2-3
CDR3 DNA: TGTGCCAGCAGCTTTGGCGCCAGCACAGATACGCAGTATTTT
CDR3 protein: CASSFGASTDTQYF

V gene: TRBV12-3/TRBV12-4
clone size: many
D gene: NA
J gene: TRBJ2-4
CDR3 DNA: TGTGCCAGCAGTTTTTCGGTTTCGGGGCGCAACATTCAGTACTTC
CDR3 protein: CASSFSVSGRNIQYF

V gene: TRBV27
clone size: many
D gene: TRBD1
J gene: TRBJ1-6
CDR3 DNA: TGTGCCAGCAGTCCCTACAGGGGGCCCGCCAATTCACCCCTCCACTTT
CDR3 protein: CASSPYRGPANSPLHF

V gene: TRBV15
clone size: many
D gene: NA
J gene: TRBJ1-2
CDR3 DNA: TGTGCCACCAGCAGAGACGGACTCTATGGCTACACCTTC
CDR3 protein: CATSRDGLYGYTF

V gene: TRBV7-2
clone size: many
D gene: TRBD1
J gene: TRBJ1-2
CDR3 DNA: TGTGCCAGCAGCTTGATGGGACAGGGCATCTATGGCTACACCTTC
CDR3 protein: CASSLMGQGIYGYTF

V gene: TRBV12-3/TRBV12-4
clone size: many
D gene: NA
J gene: TRBJ1-5
CDR3 DNA: TGTGCCAGCAGTTTATGGGGGGAGTCTCAGCCCCAGCATTTT
CDR3 protein: CASSLWGESQPQHF

V gene: TRBV2
clone size: few
D gene: NA
J gene: TRBJ1-1
CDR3 DNA: TGTGCCAGCAGTGCAGGGCACGGCTACGGGAACACTGAAGCTTTCTTT
CDR3 protein: CASSAGHGYGNTEAFF